This T cell receptor beta chain originates from a study of T cell responses to AZD1222 COVID-19 vaccine. Findings and limits, study-wide: The donor group comprised mostly white British people and more females; the analysis possibly underestimated clonal diversity.

This clone was recorded only once. The antigen is not known. Distinct nucleotide sequences in the sample also encode this CDR3. V lost 5 bases to trimming and J lost 7 bases; unmatched junction nucleotides: 4. CDR1 is LGHNT, CDR2 FRNRAP, per germline. The CDR3 contains 14 residues. Profiled with immunoSEQ multiplex PCR; TCRdb holds only in-frame clones, not every one. The data show about 150,000 clones, approximately 91% seen once. Sequenced material: peripheral blood, taken 28 days after the second AZD1222 dose. The clonotype was recovered from an adult who received the AZD1222 COVID-19 vaccine. The chain uses TRBV12-5 and TRBJ1-4; 10 nucleotides align to TRBD1. CDR3 amino acids: CASGPGQGFEKLFF. CDR3 sequence (DNA): TGTGCTAGTGGTCCGGGACAGGGGTTTGAAAAACTGTTTTTT.